The entry that follows covers one TCR beta chain sequence. Per the authors' pipeline: Quantification of nucleated cells was approximated via reference gene primer amplification. Using immunoSEQ multiplex PCR, the repertoire was profiled, and TCRdb retains in-frame clones only, with some absent. The V and J calls and clone size were taken over from that table, and D and trimming were inferred from the DNA. Of 130,000 or so clones detected, less than 85% appear once; the ten largest clones hold 10% to 15%. The sample originates from a study of blood T cell repertoires in COVID-19. Across the whole study: T cells, B-cell-depleted T cells, or PBMCs provided the cDNA or gDNA that served as material.

Sample: peripheral blood. The sequence was collected from an older woman with acute or convalescent COVID-19.

For the CDR3, the DNA is TGTGCCAGCAGCTTGTCCTTTTCGACCGGGGGGGAGTCAGATACGCAGTATTTT. This sequence encodes CASSLSFSTGGESDTQYF. This sequence joins TRBV11-2 and TRBJ2-3, with 8 bases lining up with TRBD2. The germline gives CDR1 SGHAT, CDR2 FQNNGV. This CDR3 is 18 amino acids long. J lost 4 bases, V lost 3 bases, and 15 bases had no gene match.